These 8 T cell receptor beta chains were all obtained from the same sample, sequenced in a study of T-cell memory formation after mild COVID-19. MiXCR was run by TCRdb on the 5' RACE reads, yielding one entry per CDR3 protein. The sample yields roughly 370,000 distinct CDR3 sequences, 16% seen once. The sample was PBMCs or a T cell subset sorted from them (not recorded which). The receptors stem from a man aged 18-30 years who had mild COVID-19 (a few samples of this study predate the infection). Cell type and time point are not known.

CDR3 sequence: CASSGLTGLDKPQHF. The CDR3 DNA reads as TGTGCCAGCAGTGGATTGACAGGGTTGGATAAGCCCCAGCATTTT. This chain uses TRBV6-1 with TRBJ1-5; 7 bases fit TRBD1. The CDR3 consists of 15 residues. CDR1 MNHNS and CDR2 SASEGT come from the germline V gene. V shed 4 bases, J shed 8 bases, and the junction held 11 bases outside the gene matches.

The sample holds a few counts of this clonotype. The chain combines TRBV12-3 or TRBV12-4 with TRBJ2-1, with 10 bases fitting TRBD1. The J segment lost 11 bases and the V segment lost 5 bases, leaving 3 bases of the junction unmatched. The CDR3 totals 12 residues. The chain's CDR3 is CASSGDRGQQFF. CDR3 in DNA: TGTGCCAGCAGTGGGGACAGGGGACAGCAGTTCTTC.

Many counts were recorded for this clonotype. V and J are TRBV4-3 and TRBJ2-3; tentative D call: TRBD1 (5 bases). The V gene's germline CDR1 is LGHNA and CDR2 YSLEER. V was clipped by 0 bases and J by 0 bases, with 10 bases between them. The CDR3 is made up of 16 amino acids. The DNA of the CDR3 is TGCGCCAGCAGCCAAGAGGGGCTCTCTAGCACAGATACGCAGTATTTT. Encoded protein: CASSQEGLSSTDTQYF.

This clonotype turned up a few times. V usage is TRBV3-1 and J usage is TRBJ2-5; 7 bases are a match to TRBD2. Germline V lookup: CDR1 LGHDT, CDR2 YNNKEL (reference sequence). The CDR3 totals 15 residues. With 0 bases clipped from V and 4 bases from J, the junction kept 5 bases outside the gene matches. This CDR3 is CASSQDQVAGETQYF. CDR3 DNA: TGTGCCAGCAGCCAAGATCAAGTAGCGGGAGAGACCCAGTACTTC.

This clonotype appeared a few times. CDR3 protein: CASSAGLVGPYEQYV. CDR3 DNA sequence: TGTGCCAGCAGTGCGGGCCTTGTTGGCCCCTACGAGCAGTACGTC. This chain joins TRBV28 and TRBJ2-7, with D perhaps matching TRBD2 (5 bases). Looked up from germline, CDR1 is MDHEN and CDR2 is SYDVKM. The germline V and J ends were trimmed by 5 bases and 2 bases, with 16 bases remaining between them. The CDR3 sequence is 15 residues long.

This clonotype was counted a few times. The CDR3 bases are TGTGCCAGCACTGAAGGAGCAGGGAACAATGAGCAGTTCTTC. Translated, it gives CASTEGAGNNEQFF. J is TRBJ2-1 and V is TRBV7-3, with D perhaps TRBD1 (5 bases). The V end was cut by 7 bases, the J end by 5 bases, with 15 bases between. Per germline, CDR1 SGHTA and CDR2 FQGTGA. This CDR3 comprises 14 residues.

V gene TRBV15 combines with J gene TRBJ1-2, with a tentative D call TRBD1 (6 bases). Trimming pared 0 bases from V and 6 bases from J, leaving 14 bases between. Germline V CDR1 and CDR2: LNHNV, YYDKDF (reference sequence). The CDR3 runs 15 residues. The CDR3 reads CATSREPYSGDGYTF. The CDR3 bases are TGTGCCACCAGCAGAGAGCCGTACTCAGGGGATGGCTACACCTTC.

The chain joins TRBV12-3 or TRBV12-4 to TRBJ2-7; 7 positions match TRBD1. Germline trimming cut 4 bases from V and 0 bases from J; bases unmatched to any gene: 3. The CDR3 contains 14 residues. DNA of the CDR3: TGTGCCAGCAGTTCGGGACAGAGCTCCTACGAGCAGTACTTC. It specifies CASSSGQSSYEQYF.